The 30 T cell receptor beta chains presented below share a single source sample, sequenced in a study of T cell repertoires in aging, cancer and after chemotherapy. Rearranged V-D-J TRB sequences were amplified with a mixed TRB-A/B primer pool. In TCRdb, the multiplex PCR reads were re-called with MiXCR into one record per CDR3 protein. This sample has 10,000 to 15,000 distinct CDR3 sequences, with under 40% found just once. Peripheral blood genomic DNA, not sorted cells or RNA, was the template. The sample was blood. The receptor set was obtained from a human donor in good health. The donor label of this sample is uncertain.

The chain recombines TRBV19 with TRBJ2-7, with a possible D match to TRBD2 (6 bases). The CDR3 is made up of 13 amino acids. Trimming took off 4 bases at V and 1 base at J, with 8 bases between the two ends. Per germline, CDR1 LNHDA and CDR2 SQIVND (reference sequence). CDR3 region: CASSTGTSYEQYF. The CDR3 nucleotides read TGTGCCAGTAGTACCGGGACTTCCTACGAGCAGTACTTC.

The V gene is TRBV12-3 or TRBV12-4, the J gene TRBJ2-1, with D tentatively TRBD1 or TRBD2 (5 bases each). Deletions cut 11 bases from V and 7 bases from J, with 15 bases between. This CDR3 contains 12 residues. CDR3 nucleotides: TGTGCCGGGGGTCTAGGAAGTAATGAGCAGTTCTTC. Its translation is CAGGLGSNEQFF.

The table lists this clonotype with a few counts. The chain links TRBV19 to TRBJ1-1; D gene unclear. V was pared by 0 bases and J by 4 bases, with 6 bases between. The CDR3 extends over 13 amino acids. Looked up from germline, CDR1 is LNHDA and CDR2 is SQIVND (reference sequence). The CDR3 sequence is CASSIERGTEAFF. DNA for the CDR3: TGTGCCAGTAGTATAGAGCGGGGCACTGAAGCTTTCTTT.

This clonotype is classed as medium-sized. This chain's CDR3 is CAWSRDVYEQYF. In nucleotides, the CDR3 is TGTGCCTGGAGTAGGGATGTCTACGAGCAGTACTTC. The chain joins TRBV30 to TRBJ2-7; D remains unclear. The length of the CDR3 is 12 residues. Germline CDR1 and CDR2: GTSNPN and SVGIG (reference sequence). Trimming cost V 2 bases and J 3 bases, with 8 bases left between them.

This clonotype appeared a single time. The junction departs from the called germline gene at one end, perhaps through a read error. The CDR3 sequence is CDSRPYSGVSYNEQFF. DNA of the CDR3: TGTGACAGCAGGCCTTACAGCGGGGTCTCCTACAATGAGCAGTTCTTC. V gene TRBV6-1 combines with J gene TRBJ2-1; 7 nucleotides line up with TRBD2. This CDR3 has 16 amino acids. Per the germline V gene, CDR1 is MNHNS and CDR2 is SASEGT.

Within the sample, this clonotype is medium-sized. The genes are TRBV30 and TRBJ2-7, with D perhaps TRBD1 (7 bases). V lost 4 bases and J lost 3, with 10 bases in between. Germline CDR1 and CDR2: GTSNPN and SVGIG (reference sequence). This CDR3 is 12 amino acids long. The DNA for the CDR3 is TGTGCCTGGACAGGGGGGAGCTACGAGCAGTACTTC. Translating gives CAWTGGSYEQYF.

The chain uses TRBV12-3 or TRBV12-4 and TRBJ1-4, with D possibly matching TRBD1 (6 bases). V lost 5 bases and J 7 bases, leaving 17 bases between the germline ends. The length of the CDR3 is 15 residues. Here the CDR3 reads CASSEWGASGEKLFF. As DNA, the CDR3 is TGTGCCAGCAGTGAATGGGGGGCAAGCGGTGAAAAACTGTTTTTT.

The chain links TRBV6-2 or TRBV6-3 to TRBJ1-5; possibly TRBD1 for D (5 bases). The CDR3 has 15 residues. Germline V gene sequence: CDR1 MNHEY, CDR2 SVGEGT. V lost 4 bases, J lost 0 bases, and 10 bases lay in between. The CDR3 spells CASSWPGGSNQPQHF. The CDR3 nucleotides read TGTGCCAGCAGTTGGCCCGGGGGTAGCAATCAGCCCCAGCATTTT.

The chain employs TRBV6-4 and TRBJ2-2, with D unresolved. The CDR3 runs 13 residues. Germline loops: CDR1 MRHNA, CDR2 SNTAGT. V shed 3 bases and J shed 1 base, with 3 bases lying between them. The CDR3 DNA reads as TGTGCCAGCAGTGAGGGGAACACCGGGGAGCTGTTTTTT. Translation: CASSEGNTGELFF.

The genes are TRBV15 and TRBJ1-5, with a weak D call TRBD1 (5 bases). The V gene lost 3 bases and the J gene lost 7 bases, with 16 bases spanning the gap. The germline V gene has CDR1 LNHNV and CDR2 YYDKDF (reference sequence). This CDR3 region has 15 residues. Here the CDR3 DNA reads TGTGCCACCAGCAGGGGAAGGGGCCTGATGCAGCCCCAGCATTTT. This encodes CATSRGRGLMQPQHF.

J is TRBJ2-2 and V is TRBV29-1, with 11 bases matching TRBD1. The CDR3 is 15 amino acids. J was trimmed by 3 bases and V by 4 bases; bases with no gene match: 4. CDR1 is SQVTM and CDR2 is ANQGSEA in the germline V gene. Written as DNA, the CDR3 is TGCAGCGTTGCCTCGGGACAGGGGGACACCGGGGAGCTGTTTTTT. This encodes CSVASGQGDTGELFF.

In its sample, this clonotype is medium-sized (0.01 to 0.1%). This sequence joins TRBV19 and TRBJ2-5; D ambiguous. The CDR3 covers 14 residues. The germline gives CDR1 LNHDA, CDR2 SQIVND (reference sequence). The V and J ends lost 4 bases and 2 bases respectively, with 11 bases between them. The CDR3 is CASSTSSQQETQYF. For the CDR3, the DNA is TGTGCCAGTAGTACGAGTTCCCAACAAGAGACCCAGTACTTC. The full variable domain, its missing parts supplied by reference TRBV19 and TRBJ2-5, is DGGITQSPKYLFRKEGQNVTLSCEQNLNHDAMYWYRQDPGQGLRLIYYSQIVNDFQKGDIAEGYSVSREKKESFPLTVTSAQKNPTAFYLCASSTSSQQETQYFGPGTRLLVL.

The chain uses TRBV19 and TRBJ2-3, with TRBD1 identical over 9 bases. Germline V gives CDR1 LNHDA, CDR2 SQIVND (reference sequence). The junction had 6 bases not matched to a gene; V was cut back by 6 bases and J by 2 bases. The CDR3 spans 15 residues. CDR3: CASSPGQGYTDTQYF. The CDR3 bases are TGTGCCAGTAGCCCGGGACAGGGATACACAGATACGCAGTATTTT.

CDR3 DNA: TGTGCCTGGAGTCCGCAGGGCGGTGAAGCTTTCTTT. Residues: CAWSPQGGEAFF. The chain employs TRBV30 and TRBJ1-1; weak D call: TRBD1 (5 bases). Germline V CDR1 and CDR2: GTSNPN, SVGIG (reference sequence). The CDR3 consists of 12 residues. The V and J ends lost 2 bases and 7 bases respectively, with 11 bases between them.

This chain joins TRBV11-3 and TRBJ2-5; 9 nucleotides line up with TRBD2. The CDR3 spans 14 residues. Germline CDR1 is SGHNT and CDR2 is YENEEA. J was trimmed by 5 bases and V by 10 bases; bases with no gene match: 11. The CDR3 DNA follows: TGTGCCACTACGGCGGGGGGGCTGGATGAGACCCAGTACTTC. This codes for CATTAGGLDETQYF.

The genes are TRBV6-5 and TRBJ1-4, with D maybe TRBD1 (6 bases). The CDR3 is made up of 14 amino acids. Between the trimmed V and J ends, which lost 8 bases and 8 bases, there was a span of 18 bases. From germline, CDR1 is MNHEY and CDR2 SVGAGI. The CDR3 region is CASSHRASREKLFF. In DNA form, the CDR3 reads TGTGCCAGCTCTCACAGGGCTTCGAGAGAAAAACTGTTTTTT.

This clonotype was counted only a few times. J is TRBJ2-7 and V is TRBV15; D remains ambiguous. Trimming stripped 3 bases from V and 3 bases from J, with 6 bases between. This CDR3 is 12 amino acids long. Germline CDR1 reads LNHNV; CDR2 reads YYDKDF (reference sequence). The CDR3 protein is CATSRGSYEQYF. The CDR3 DNA is TGTGCCACCAGCAGGGGTAGCTACGAGCAGTACTTC. Complete variable domain (other parts from reference TRBV15 and TRBJ2-7): DAMVIQNPRYQVTQFGKPVTLSCSQTLNHNVMYWYQQKSSQAPKLLFHYYDKDFNNEADTPDNFQSRRPNTSFCFLDIRSPGLGDTAMYLCATSRGSYEQYFGPGTRLTVT.

By sample fraction, this clonotype is medium-sized. V usage is TRBV6-5 and J usage is TRBJ2-2; D unclear. V lost 1 base, J lost 5 bases, and 2 bases lay in between. This CDR3 is built from 12 residues. The germline CDR1 and CDR2 sequences are MNHEY and SVGAGI. The CDR3 nucleotides are TGTGCCAGCAGTTACTTGACCGGGGAGCTGTTTTTT. This sequence encodes CASSYLTGELFF.

The CDR3 protein is CASSETQQYGYTF. CDR3 nucleotide sequence: TGTGCCAGCAGTGAAACACAACAGTATGGCTACACCTTC. The rearrangement uses TRBV6-5 and TRBJ1-2; unclear D gene. The CDR3 runs to 13 residues. Per germline, CDR1 MNHEY and CDR2 SVGAGI. V was clipped by 5 bases and J by 5 bases, with 12 bases between them.

This rearrangement joins TRBV6-2 or TRBV6-3 to TRBJ2-7; 7 bases line up with TRBD1. V lost 5 bases and J lost 3; bases outside the gene matches: 10. The CDR3 is 15 residues long. The germline CDR1 and CDR2 sequences are MNHEY and SVGEGT. The CDR3 nucleotides read TGTGCCAGCAGTGCCGGACAGGCCCCAATCTACGAGCAGTACTTC. Protein product: CASSAGQAPIYEQYF.

This chain uses TRBV19 with TRBJ2-7, with a weak D call TRBD2 (7 bases). In germline, CDR1 is LNHDA, CDR2 SQIVND (reference sequence). Trimming cost V 7 bases and J 7 bases, with 20 bases left between them. The CDR3 has 14 amino acids. Here the CDR3 reads CASTLQGISGEQYF. The CDR3 DNA reads as TGTGCCAGTACCCTTCAGGGGATTAGCGGGGAGCAGTACTTC.

The V call is TRBV20-1, the J call TRBJ2-5; D is tentatively TRBD1 or TRBD2 (5 bases each). Germline V CDR1 and CDR2: DFQATT, SNEGSKA (reference sequence). The CDR3 is made up of 13 amino acids. V was pared by 3 bases and J by 4 bases, with 12 bases between. The CDR3 here is CSARGRSGETQYF. The CDR3, as DNA: TGCAGTGCTAGGGGACGGAGCGGAGAGACCCAGTACTTC.

This clonotype was picked up a small number of times. The CDR3 sequence: CASSSVAGEGTDTQYF. In DNA, the CDR3 is TGTGCCAGCAGTTCCGTAGCGGGAGAGGGCACAGATACGCAGTATTTT. The chain has TRBV6-4 and TRBJ2-3, with 9 bases matching TRBD2. From germline, CDR1 is MRHNA and CDR2 SNTAGT. Germline trimming cut 5 bases from V and 1 base from J; bases unmatched to any gene: 7. The CDR3 consists of 16 residues.

The chain couples TRBV12-3 or TRBV12-4 to TRBJ1-2, with 9 bases fitting TRBD1. V dropped 5 bases and J dropped 6; count of bases not matched to a gene: 4. CDR3 length equals 13 residues. CDR3 DNA: TGTGCCAGCAGTGAACAGGGGGCAAATGGCTACACCTTC. Translating gives CASSEQGANGYTF.

This clonotype has only a few counts. V and J are TRBV30 and TRBJ2-7; D uncertain. Germline V gives CDR1 GTSNPN, CDR2 SVGIG (reference sequence). The CDR3 totals 14 residues. V shed 2 bases and J shed 2 bases, with 13 bases lying between them. CDR3 amino acids: CAWSLGEKPYEQYF. CDR3 in DNA: TGTGCCTGGAGTCTAGGAGAAAAACCCTACGAGCAGTACTTC.

This clonotype was detected only once. The chain joins TRBV5-1 to TRBJ2-3; D not certain. CDR1 is SGHRS, CDR2 YFSETQ, per germline. This CDR3 is built from 16 residues. Trimming stripped 3 bases from V and 0 bases from J, with 14 bases between. The CDR3 DNA is TGCGCCAGCAGCTCTCCCCAGAGTTCTAGCACAGATACGCAGTATTTT. It is translated as CASSSPQSSSTDTQYF.

The CDR3 coding sequence is TGTGCCAGCAGTTTCGACAGGGTAGACATTCAGTACTTC. Protein product: CASSFDRVDIQYF. The V call is TRBV12-3 or TRBV12-4, the J call TRBJ2-4; 7 bases are shared with TRBD1. The CDR3 extends over 13 amino acids. Germline trimming cut 3 bases from V and 8 bases from J; bases unmatched to any gene: 4.

This clonotype was counted a few times. The V gene is TRBV27, the J gene TRBJ2-7, with TRBD2 matching over 7 bases. The germline CDR1 and CDR2 sequences are MNHEY and SMNVEV (reference sequence). Trimming at V came to 3 bases and at J to 4 bases, leaving 6 bases not matched to a gene. This CDR3 comprises 14 residues. The DNA for the CDR3 is TGTGCCAGCAGTTTTGGCGGGAGTAGGTACGAGCAGTACTTC. Amino acids: CASSFGGSRYEQYF.

This clonotype has only a few counts. The rearrangement uses TRBV5-6 and TRBJ2-6; 7 positions match TRBD1. Per germline, CDR1 SGHDT and CDR2 YYEEEE. The CDR3 loop spans 21 amino acids. V dropped 1 base and J dropped 1; count of bases not matched to a gene: 17. The CDR3 region is CASSLFPPGQAGSSGANVLTF. CDR3 bases: TGTGCCAGCAGCTTGTTCCCCCCCGGACAGGCGGGCTCTTCTGGGGCCAACGTCCTGACTTTC. The variable domain in full, completed from reference TRBV5-6 and TRBJ2-6, reads DAGVTQSPTHLIKTRGQQVTLRCSPKSGHDTVSWYQQALGQGPQFIFQYYEEEERQRGNFPDRFSGHQFPNYSSELNVNALLLGDSALYLCASSLFPPGQAGSSGANVLTFGAGSRLTVL.

The gene calls are TRBV6-2 or TRBV6-3 and TRBJ2-5; 11 bases map to TRBD2. CDR3 length: 16 residues. V trimming: 8 bases; J trimming: 2 bases; junction bases outside the gene matches: 10. CDR1 and CDR2 from the germline V gene are MNHEY and SVGEGT. CDR3 DNA sequence: TGTGCCAGCCGCACCCTCCTAGCGGGGGGTCAAGAGACCCAGTACTTC. This codes for CASRTLLAGGQETQYF.